The 28 T cell receptor beta chains below all came from one sample that was sequenced in a study of shared clonotypes between healthy human individuals. Generated by immunoSEQ multiplex PCR, the TCRdb table keeps only in-frame clones and is missing some. The sample records about 2.1 million clones, roughly 95% being singletons. The naive CD8 population came from CD45RO-negative cells selected for CCR7, without terminally differentiated effector memory CD45RA+ cells. The sequencing sample was made of naive CD8+ T cells from PBMCs. These receptors were obtained from a man between 18 and 29 years old in good health. Some clones in this sample may be carry-over from other donors' samples.

The V and J genes are TRBV4-3 and TRBJ2-1; unclear D gene. Germline loops: CDR1 LGHNA, CDR2 YSLEER. CDR3 size: 14 residues. Trimming shortened V by 4 bases and J by 10 bases, and 17 bases separated the two germline ends. CDR3 sequence: CASSPSSTRTEQFF. Here the CDR3 DNA reads TGCGCCAGCAGCCCTTCTTCTACACGGACGGAGCAGTTCTTC.

This chain links TRBV5-1 with TRBJ1-1; D remains unclear. Germline V gene lookup returns CDR1 SGHRS and CDR2 YFSETQ. The CDR3 is made up of 13 amino acids. V lost 4 bases, J lost 3 bases, and 10 bases lay in between. The CDR3 DNA follows: TGCGCCAGCAGCGCAAGGCTGGACACTGAAGCTTTCTTT. It is translated as CASSARLDTEAFF.

This clone has a single count. The V and J genes are TRBV6-5 and TRBJ2-5; 9 bases fit TRBD2. The CDR3 length is 14 residues. Germline CDR1 MNHEY, CDR2 SVGAGI. V dropped 7 bases and J dropped 1; count of bases not matched to a gene: 4. The CDR3 DNA reads as TGTGCCAGCACGCGACTAGCGGCCCAAGAGACCCAGTACTTC. Translating gives CASTRLAAQETQYF.

This clone was counted a single time. CDR3 region: CATLSGTGITEAFF. The CDR3 DNA reads as TGTGCCACTCTTTCCGGGACAGGGATCACTGAAGCTTTCTTT. The V call is TRBV27, the J call TRBJ1-1; 9 positions agree with TRBD1. Germline lookup yields CDR1 MNHEY and CDR2 SMNVEV (reference sequence). J gave up 4 bases and V 10 bases, and 10 bases lay outside the gene matches. CDR3 size: 14 residues.

The rearrangement joins TRBV10-3 to TRBJ2-3, with D maybe TRBD2 (6 bases). The CDR3 length is 16 residues. V lost 6 bases to trimming and J lost 0 bases, with 16 bases between them. Germline assignment: CDR1 ENHRY and CDR2 SYGVKD. The CDR3 spells CAISTGTLGSTDTQYF. CDR3 nucleotides: TGTGCCATCAGCACCGGGACTCTAGGTAGCACAGATACGCAGTATTTT.

This chain links TRBV2 with TRBJ1-2, with a tentative D call TRBD1 (6 bases). Deletions cut 3 bases from V and 2 bases from J, with 19 bases between. There are 17 residues in the CDR3. From germline, CDR1 is SNHLY and CDR2 FYNNEI. CDR3 DNA: TGTGCCAGCAGTGAGGGGGGCCCCGGAGGGGGGAACTATGGCTACACCTTC. Residues: CASSEGGPGGGNYGYTF.

The chain employs TRBV4-1 and TRBJ1-3; no clear D. The CDR3 is made up of 15 amino acids. Trimming cost V 1 base and J 0 bases, with 7 bases left between them. Germline-derived CDR1 and CDR2 are MGHRA and YSYEKL. CDR3 residues: CASSQGWGSGNTIYF. In DNA, the CDR3 is TGCGCCAGCAGCCAAGGCTGGGGCTCTGGAAACACCATATATTTT.

The V and J genes are TRBV10-3 and TRBJ2-6; D gene unclear. The germline gives CDR1 ENHRY, CDR2 SYGVKD. This CDR3 contains 16 residues. Trimming left V 4 bases short and J 0 bases short, with 10 bases between. CDR3 region: CAISVLDPSGANVLTF. In DNA form, the CDR3 reads TGTGCCATCAGTGTCTTGGACCCCTCTGGGGCCAACGTCCTGACTTTC.

The chain carries TRBV27 and TRBJ2-7; D call uncertain. Trimming cost V 5 bases and J 0 bases, with 5 bases left between them. Looked up from germline, CDR1 is MNHEY and CDR2 is SMNVEV (reference sequence). This CDR3 spans 12 amino acids. The CDR3 is CASSDPSYEQYF. CDR3 DNA: TGTGCCAGCAGTGACCCCTCCTACGAGCAGTACTTC.

The chain uses TRBV9 and TRBJ1-2; D unclear. CDR1 is SGDLS, CDR2 YYNGEE, per germline. The CDR3 extends over 15 amino acids. The V end was cut by 0 bases, the J end by 6 bases, with 15 bases between. CDR3 loop: CASSVDRGSQDGYTF. The CDR3 coding sequence is TGTGCCAGCAGCGTAGATCGCGGCAGTCAAGATGGCTACACCTTC.

V usage is TRBV5-1 and J usage is TRBJ1-1; D not resolved. The ends were cut back, 5 bases at V and 0 bases at J, with 17 bases in the middle. The CDR3 runs to 16 residues. Per germline, CDR1 SGHRS and CDR2 YFSETQ. CDR3 sequence: CASRTDTYLLNTEAFF. DNA for the CDR3: TGCGCCAGCAGAACAGATACCTATCTTCTGAACACTGAAGCTTTCTTT.

The chain joins TRBV7-8 to TRBJ2-3; TRBD2 aligns across 13 bases. The CDR3 has 17 residues. Germline V gives CDR1 SGHVS, CDR2 FQNEAQ. The ends lost 4 bases at V and 5 bases at J; junction bases unmatched: 9. The chain's CDR3 is CASSSVGLAGDRDTQYF. CDR3 DNA sequence: TGTGCCAGCAGCTCAGTCGGACTAGCGGGAGACAGAGATACGCAGTATTTT.

The V and J genes are TRBV7-9 and TRBJ2-3; 7 bases agree with TRBD2. Germline CDR1 reads SEHNR; CDR2 reads FQNEAQ (reference sequence). CDR3 length equals 15 residues. V trimming: 1 base; J trimming: 12 bases; junction bases outside the gene matches: 13. Written as DNA, the CDR3 is TGTGCCAGCAGCTTAGGGCTAGCGGTGCATGGTTCACAGTATTTT. Protein sequence: CASSLGLAVHGSQYF. The complete variable domain, with remaining parts taken from reference TRBV7-9 and TRBJ2-3, reads DTGVSQNPRHKITKRGQNVTFRCDPISEHNRLYWYRQTLGQGPEFLTYFQNEAQLEKSRLLSDRFSAERPKGSFSTLEIQRTEQGDSAMYLCASSLGLAVHGSQYFGPGTRLTVL.

The chain couples TRBV5-1 to TRBJ2-1, with 14 bases aligning to TRBD2. The CDR3 spans 17 residues. Germline V gene lookup returns CDR1 SGHRS and CDR2 YFSETQ. V shed 4 bases and J 5 bases; nucleotides not matched to a gene: 8. The CDR3 here is CASSLHGTSGSNNEQFF. CDR3 nucleotide sequence: TGCGCCAGCAGCCTACACGGGACTAGCGGGAGCAACAATGAGCAGTTCTTC.

As regards this clone: This sample also contains other DNA sequences that code for the same CDR3. The chain is built from TRBV7-9 and TRBJ1-5; 9 nucleotides match TRBD1. Germline V gene lookup returns CDR1 SEHNR and CDR2 FQNEAQ (reference sequence). The V segment lost 4 bases and the J segment 5 bases; nucleotides outside the gene matches: 3. The CDR3 loop spans 14 amino acids. CDR3 sequence (DNA): TGTGCCAGCAGCTCAAGACAGGGGGATCAGCCCCAGCATTTT. Protein product: CASSSRQGDQPQHF.

CDR3 in DNA: TGTGCCAGCAGCTCAAGCCTAGGCTCCTACAATGAGCAGTTCTTC. Translation gives CASSSSLGSYNEQFF. This rearrangement joins TRBV7-8 to TRBJ2-1; D is unclear. The CDR3 contains 15 residues. Germline-derived CDR1 and CDR2 are SGHVS and FQNEAQ. V lost 4 bases, J lost 0 bases, and 10 bases lay in between.

The rearrangement uses TRBV4-1 and TRBJ2-3; TRBD1 aligns across 8 bases. The length of the CDR3 is 15 residues. In germline, CDR1 is MGHRA, CDR2 YSYEKL. The junction had 6 bases not matched to a gene; V was cut back by 3 bases and J by 4 bases. The CDR3 here is CASSQLGQEADTQYF. The CDR3 DNA reads as TGCGCCAGCAGCCAGTTGGGACAGGAGGCAGATACGCAGTATTTT.

This clone was observed once. Other DNA sequences in this specimen translate into the identical CDR3. This rearrangement joins TRBV27 to TRBJ2-7; D call uncertain. Per the germline V gene, CDR1 is MNHEY and CDR2 is SMNVEV (reference sequence). The CDR3 has 13 residues. The V end was cut by 0 bases, the J end by 3 bases, with 6 bases between. The DNA of the CDR3 is TGTGCCAGCAGTTTATCCGGCGACTACGAGCAGTACTTC. This encodes CASSLSGDYEQYF.

The DNA for the CDR3 is TGTGCCAGCAAAGAAGCGGGAGGTCCATACAATGAGCAGTTCTTC. Translating gives CASKEAGGPYNEQFF. This chain joins TRBV4-2 and TRBJ2-1, with 9 bases fitting TRBD2. Germline V CDR1 and CDR2: LGHNA, YNFKEQ. This CDR3 has 15 amino acids. The ends lost 7 bases at V and 4 bases at J; junction bases unmatched: 8.

With respect to this clone: Other DNA sequences in this sample translate to the same CDR3. This chain links TRBV4-1 with TRBJ1-1, with D tentatively TRBD1 (5 bases). The V gene lost 0 bases and the J gene lost 3 bases, with 8 bases spanning the gap. Germline CDR1 and CDR2: MGHRA and YSYEKL. CDR3 length: 14 residues. The CDR3 reads CASSQEGGYTEAFF. CDR3 sequence (DNA): TGCGCCAGCAGCCAAGAGGGGGGGTACACTGAAGCTTTCTTT.

The V and J genes are TRBV7-2 and TRBJ2-7; D is unclear. Germline CDR1 SGHTA, CDR2 FQGNSA. V dropped 7 bases and J dropped 0 bases, with 19 bases sitting between them. CDR3 length: 16 residues. CDR3 nucleotide sequence: TGTGCCAGCAACCGCGGTGGGCGCCTGAGCTCCTACGAGCAGTACTTC. Translated: CASNRGGRLSSYEQYF.

CDR3 loop: CASSISLGSSYNEQFF. DNA for the CDR3: TGTGCCAGTAGTATATCGCTGGGAAGCTCCTACAATGAGCAGTTCTTC. This sequence joins TRBV19 and TRBJ2-1; D uncertain. From germline, CDR1 is LNHDA and CDR2 SQIVND (reference sequence). CDR3 length equals 16 residues. The V gene lost 2 bases and the J gene lost 0 bases, with 11 bases spanning the gap.

This chain joins TRBV27 and TRBJ2-1, with no clear D. The CDR3 runs 14 residues. The germline V gene encodes CDR1 MNHEY and CDR2 SMNVEV (reference sequence). V lost 5 bases and J lost 3, with 11 bases in between. The CDR3: CASSLSDGYNEQFF. DNA for the CDR3: TGTGCCAGCAGTCTGAGCGACGGCTACAATGAGCAGTTCTTC.

This chain uses TRBV10-2 with TRBJ2-1; 10 bases match TRBD2. CDR3 length: 14 residues. The ends lost 5 bases at V and 9 bases at J; junction bases unmatched: 7. From germline, CDR1 is WSHSY and CDR2 SAAADI. CDR3 in DNA: TGCGCCAGCAGTCATAGCGGGAGGTTGGGTGAGCAGTTCTTC. This gives the protein CASSHSGRLGEQFF.

This chain links TRBV10-2 with TRBJ1-1; unclear D gene. Trimming stripped 8 bases from V and 2 bases from J, with 15 bases between. The length of the CDR3 is 14 residues. The germline V gene encodes CDR1 WSHSY and CDR2 SAAADI. The DNA of the CDR3 is TGCGCCAGCTTACGACGCGGGGATAACACTGAAGCTTTCTTT. Translation: CASLRRGDNTEAFF.

V usage is TRBV5-1 and J usage is TRBJ2-3; the D gene is possibly TRBD1 (6 bases). Germline lookup yields CDR1 SGHRS and CDR2 YFSETQ. The CDR3 is made up of 14 amino acids. Trimming cost V 5 bases and J 1 base, with 11 bases left between them. The chain's CDR3 is CASSEGGGTDTQYF. CDR3 DNA sequence: TGCGCCAGCAGTGAAGGGGGTGGCACAGATACGCAGTATTTT.

The genes are TRBV4-1 and TRBJ1-2, with D possibly TRBD1 on 5 matching bases. The length of the CDR3 is 15 residues. V lost 5 bases to trimming and J lost 7 bases, with 20 bases between them. The germline V gene has CDR1 MGHRA and CDR2 YSYEKL. The CDR3 here is CASSSLMGEGSGYTF. Written as DNA, the CDR3 is TGCGCCAGCAGCTCGTTGATGGGCGAGGGGAGTGGCTACACCTTC.

The genes are TRBV9 and TRBJ2-7; possibly TRBD1 for D (6 bases). This CDR3 comprises 15 residues. Germline lookup yields CDR1 SGDLS and CDR2 YYNGEE. Trimming left V 3 bases short and J 2 bases short, with 15 bases between. CDR3 in amino acids: CASSDFPDSTYEQYF. The CDR3, as DNA: TGTGCCAGCAGCGACTTCCCGGACAGTACCTACGAGCAGTACTTC.